These 12 T cell receptor beta chains share one sample of origin, sequenced in a study of OX40 agonist ivuxolimab in advanced cancers. Sequencing was performed with immunoSEQ multiplex PCR; in TCRdb, only in-frame clones are kept and a portion is missing. Among roughly 75,000 clones, 80% to 90% were seen once, and the ten largest hold about 6.5%. Sequenced here: CD4+ or CD8+ T cells sorted from blood, sampled in a trial of the OX40 agonist ivuxolimab. These receptors originate from an adult with an advanced solid tumor such as melanoma, head and neck, liver or kidney cancer.

This chain connects TRBV19 to TRBJ1-2, with a tentative D call TRBD1 (5 bases). The CDR3 totals 14 residues. The V end was cut by 3 bases, the J end by 2 bases, with 10 bases between. Per germline, CDR1 LNHDA and CDR2 SQIVND (reference sequence). The CDR3 nucleotides are TGTGCCAGTAGTATTATGGGGCAGAACTATGGCTACACCTTC. Protein product: CASSIMGQNYGYTF.

V and J are TRBV7-9 and TRBJ1-5; 8 nucleotides line up with TRBD1. The germline CDR1 and CDR2 sequences are SEHNR and FQNEAQ (reference sequence). With V trimmed by 5 bases and J by 2 bases, 5 bases remained unmatched. This CDR3 region has 15 residues. DNA of the CDR3: TGTGCCAGCAGCAGGACAGGGAGCGGCAATCAGCCCCAGCATTTT. Translating it yields CASSRTGSGNQPQHF.

The chain joins TRBV6-1 to TRBJ1-5, with D possibly being TRBD1 (6 bases). Trimming stripped 2 bases from V and 1 base from J, with 12 bases between. Germline CDR1 reads MNHNS; CDR2 reads SASEGT. This CDR3 has 16 amino acids. The CDR3 DNA reads TGTGCCAGCAGTGAATTTTGGGGGGCGAGCAATCAGCCCCAGCATTTT. Translated, it gives CASSEFWGASNQPQHF.

V usage is TRBV7-8 and J usage is TRBJ2-7, with D perhaps TRBD2 (6 bases). This CDR3 region has 16 residues. In germline, CDR1 is SGHVS, CDR2 FQNEAQ. V was pared by 1 base and J by 3 bases, with 16 bases between. The CDR3: CASSLGIGGALYEQYF. As DNA, the CDR3 is TGTGCCAGCAGCTTAGGGATTGGCGGGGCCCTCTACGAGCAGTACTTC.

CDR3 residues: CASSGQEFGELFF. As DNA, the CDR3 is TGTGCCAGCAGCGGACAGGAGTTCGGGGAGCTGTTTTTT. The genes are TRBV2 and TRBJ2-2; 7 bases agree with TRBD1. Germline CDR1 reads SNHLY; CDR2 reads FYNNEI. V shed 6 bases, J shed 7 bases, and the junction held 5 bases outside the gene matches. This CDR3 is built from 13 residues.

This rearrangement joins TRBV7-9 to TRBJ2-7; D is unresolved. Germline V gene lookup returns CDR1 SEHNR and CDR2 FQNEAQ (reference sequence). There are 15 residues in the CDR3. V lost 1 base and J lost 0, with 10 bases in between. In DNA, the CDR3 is TGTGCCAGCAGCTTAGATCCAGCCGACTCCTACGAGCAGTACTTC. Translation: CASSLDPADSYEQYF.

This sequence joins TRBV28 and TRBJ1-1; perhaps TRBD1 as D (6 bases). V lost 3 bases to trimming and J lost 1 base, with 21 bases between them. This CDR3 is built from 18 residues. CDR1 and CDR2 (germline): MDHEN, SYDVKM. This CDR3 is CASSFPTGTPWENTEAFF. In nucleotides, the CDR3 is TGTGCCAGCAGTTTCCCTACCGGGACACCCTGGGAGAACACTGAAGCTTTCTTT.

This clone was seen once. V usage is TRBV7-9 and J usage is TRBJ2-7, with 7 bases matching TRBD1. The CDR3 covers 17 residues. With 1 base clipped from V and 3 bases from J, the junction kept 12 bases outside the gene matches. CDR1 is SEHNR and CDR2 is FQNEAQ in the germline V gene (reference sequence). The CDR3 DNA reads TGTGCCAGCAGCTTAGGCATCAAAGGGGGCGAGGTCTACGAGCAGTACTTC. Protein product: CASSLGIKGGEVYEQYF.

The chain combines TRBV7-9 with TRBJ2-1, with D hard to call. Deletions cut 4 bases from V and 7 bases from J, with 17 bases between. Germline loops: CDR1 SEHNR, CDR2 FQNEAQ (reference sequence). This CDR3 region has 15 residues. In nucleotides, the CDR3 is TGTGCCAGCAGCTCGGCCACTGGCAAAGGGAATGAGCAGTTCTTC. It translates to CASSSATGKGNEQFF.

The chain carries TRBV19 and TRBJ2-7, with a possible D match to TRBD2 (6 bases). Germline CDR1 LNHDA, CDR2 SQIVND (reference sequence). The V and J ends lost 3 bases and 5 bases respectively, with 11 bases between them. This CDR3 contains 13 residues. The CDR3 sequence is CASSIRGSHEQYF. In DNA form, the CDR3 reads TGTGCCAGTAGTATTCGGGGGAGCCACGAGCAGTACTTC.

The chain joins TRBV28 to TRBJ2-4; D call uncertain. The germline V and J ends were trimmed by 3 bases and 2 bases, with 17 bases remaining between them. The CDR3 consists of 17 residues. The germline V gene has CDR1 MDHEN and CDR2 SYDVKM. CDR3 sequence (DNA): TGTGCCAGCAGTTTCGAGCTTAGGCAACTATCCAAAAACATTCAGTACTTC. This translates into CASSFELRQLSKNIQYF. The variable domain in full, with the rest retrieved from reference TRBV28 and TRBJ2-4, is DVKVTQSSRYLVKRTGEKVFLECVQDMDHENMFWYRQDPGLGLRLIYFSYDVKMKEKGDIPEGYSVSREKKERFSLILESASTNQTSMYLCASSFELRQLSKNIQYFGAGTRLSVL.

This chain joins TRBV7-9 and TRBJ2-7; 10 nucleotides agree with TRBD1. This CDR3 region has 15 residues. Germline V gives CDR1 SEHNR, CDR2 FQNEAQ (reference sequence). V gave up 5 bases and J gave up 3 bases; unmatched junction bases: 7. DNA of the CDR3: TGTGCCAGCAGCCCCGCGGGACAGGGGCACTACGAGCAGTACTTC. Residues: CASSPAGQGHYEQYF.